Below, one T cell receptor beta chain is given with its context. Germline loops: CDR1 SGHRS, CDR2 YFSETQ. V was clipped by 0 bases and J by 4 bases, with 11 bases between them. The CDR3 is 16 amino acids. Source study methods: Nucleated cell number was recorded as an estimate derived from reference gene primer amplification. The method was immunoSEQ multiplex PCR; TCRdb's version includes in-frame clones alone and lacks a portion of them. V and J calls and clone size are as listed in that table; D and trimming were resolved from the DNA. The sample lists about 110,000 clones, about 80% seen once, with around 8% in the top ten. The sample is drawn from a study of blood T cell repertoires in COVID-19. In the study overall: Acute and convalescent COVID-19 samples came from the United States, Italy and Spain. The analysed material was cDNA or gDNA that came from T cells, B-cell-depleted T cells, or PBMCs.

The receptor was isolated from a woman aged 35 to 49 with acute or convalescent COVID-19. Input material: peripheral blood. The chain uses TRBV5-1 and TRBJ1-6; TRBD1 might be the D (6 bases). Written as DNA, the CDR3 is TGCGCCAGCAGCTTGGTGGCAGGGGATTATAATTCACCCCTCCACTTT. Translating it yields CASSLVAGDYNSPLHF.